Listed here are 17 T cell receptor beta chains from one sample, sequenced in a study of blood T cell repertoires in COVID-19. Assay: immunoSEQ multiplex PCR; the TCRdb copy retains only in-frame clones and omits some. The sample holds 130,000 or so clones, 80% to 90% seen once. Input material: peripheral blood. The receptors were sampled from a man aged 65 to 85 with active or convalescent COVID-19.

This chain connects TRBV18 to TRBJ2-3; TRBD2 matches 7 bases. The CDR3 is made up of 16 amino acids. Germline V gene data show CDR1 as KGHSH and CDR2 as LQKENI. Trimming took 6 bases from V and 1 from J; bases not matched to a gene: 10. CDR3 coding DNA: TGTGCCAGCTCTCCGACGACTAGCTACGGCACAGATACGCAGTATTTT. This sequence encodes CASSPTTSYGTDTQYF.

The CDR3 nucleotides read TGTGCCAGCAGCTTAGGGCAGCTTCTGCGGGAAAAACTGTTTTTT. It specifies CASSLGQLLREKLFF. This chain connects TRBV11-2 to TRBJ1-4; the D is unclear. The V end was cut by 1 base, the J end by 8 bases, with 14 bases between. The CDR3 consists of 15 residues. Per germline, CDR1 SGHAT and CDR2 FQNNGV. Full variable domain (rest looked up from reference TRBV11-2 and TRBJ1-4): EAGVAQSPRYKIIEKRQSVAFWCNPISGHATLYWYQQILGQGPKLLIQFQNNGVVDDSQLPKDRFSAERLKGVDSTLKIQPAKLEDSAVYLCASSLGQLLREKLFFGSGTQLSVL.

V usage is TRBV19 and J usage is TRBJ2-6; D ambiguous. The length of the CDR3 is 15 residues. The germline gives CDR1 LNHDA, CDR2 SQIVND (reference sequence). Trimming left V 2 bases short and J 4 bases short, with 9 bases between. This chain's CDR3 is CASSIPGSGANVLTF. The CDR3 DNA is TGTGCCAGTAGTATACCGGGTTCGGGGGCCAACGTCCTGACTTTC.

The rearrangement joins TRBV10-3 to TRBJ2-7, with TRBD1 identical over 8 bases. The CDR3 is 14 amino acids. J lost 2 bases, V lost 6 bases, and 6 bases had no gene match. From germline, CDR1 is ENHRY and CDR2 SYGVKD. CDR3: CAIRPDRGPYEQYF. The CDR3 DNA sequence: TGTGCCATCAGACCCGACAGGGGCCCCTACGAGCAGTACTTC.

The table lists this clone with a count of one. The chain carries TRBV3-1 (or the pseudogene TRBV3-2) and TRBJ2-1; no clear D. Trimming cost V 1 base and J 0 bases, with 7 bases left between them. The germline V gene has CDR1 LGHDT and CDR2 YNNKEL (reference sequence). The CDR3 runs to 15 residues. The CDR3 DNA follows: TGTGCCAGCAGCCAAGGAGCGATCTCCTACAATGAGCAGTTCTTC. It codes for CASSQGAISYNEQFF.

For this clone: An end of the junction differs from the germline gene, which may be a read error. V and J are TRBV5-1 and TRBJ2-7; TRBD1 matches 11 bases. The CDR3 has 16 amino acids. Germline V CDR1 and CDR2: SGHRS, YFSETQ. CDR3 coding DNA: TGCGCCAGCAGCTTGGACGGACAGGGGGCCTCCGACGAGCAGTACTTC. Its translation is CASSLDGQGASDEQYF.

The table lists this clone with a few counts. This sequence joins TRBV3-1 (or the pseudogene TRBV3-2) and TRBJ2-7, with a possible D match to TRBD1 (5 bases). V lost 4 bases, J lost 5 bases, and 9 bases lay in between. CDR3 length equals 12 residues. Germline V CDR1 and CDR2: LGHDT, YNNKEL (reference sequence). Here the CDR3 DNA reads TGTGCCAGCAGCCGGACGGACAACGAGCAGTACTTC. It yields the protein CASSRTDNEQYF.

The V and J genes are TRBV9 and TRBJ1-2, with no clear D. The V gene lost 0 bases and the J gene lost 6 bases, with 9 bases spanning the gap. CDR3 length: 13 amino acids. CDR1 is SGDLS and CDR2 is YYNGEE in the germline V gene. The CDR3 DNA reads as TGTGCCAGCAGCGTAGGGGCGGGGAATGGCTACACCTTC. Its translation: CASSVGAGNGYTF.

This clone has a handful of counts. The chain employs TRBV19 and TRBJ1-5, with D perhaps matching TRBD1 (5 bases). Germline V lookup: CDR1 LNHDA, CDR2 SQIVND (reference sequence). There are 16 residues in the CDR3. Trimming pared 1 base from V and 2 bases from J, leaving 12 bases between. The CDR3, as DNA: TGTGCCAGTAGTATAGGGGGGGACCGTGGCAATCAGCCCCAGCATTTT. It yields the protein CASSIGGDRGNQPQHF.

CDR3 sequence (DNA): TGCAGCGTTGAAGGGCAGGCCAGCAACAATGAGCAGTTCTTC. Translation: CSVEGQASNNEQFF. This chain connects TRBV29-1 to TRBJ2-1; no clear D gene. Trimming removed 1 base from V and 5 bases from J, with 12 bases in between. This CDR3 has 14 residues. The germline gives CDR1 SQVTM, CDR2 ANQGSEA.

The chain recombines TRBV6-6 with TRBJ1-4, with 9 positions matching TRBD1. V trimming: 5 bases; J trimming: 4 bases; junction bases outside the gene matches: 2. Germline V gives CDR1 MNHNY, CDR2 SVGAGI (reference sequence). CDR3 length: 14 residues. The CDR3: CASSRDRDNEKLFF. CDR3 bases: TGTGCCAGCAGTCGGGACAGGGATAATGAAAAACTGTTTTTT.

The chain joins TRBV4-1 to TRBJ2-7; D call uncertain. V was clipped by 4 bases and J by 3 bases, with 10 bases between them. The CDR3 has 13 residues. Germline CDR1 MGHRA, CDR2 YSYEKL. CDR3 nucleotides: TGCGCCAGCAGCCCACCGGTCGGCTACGAGCAGTACTTC. Protein product: CASSPPVGYEQYF.

The rearrangement uses TRBV28 and TRBJ1-5; 7 bases line up with TRBD1. The V gene's germline CDR1 is MDHEN and CDR2 SYDVKM. V gave up 2 bases and J gave up 7 bases; unmatched junction bases: 2. This CDR3 comprises 13 residues. In nucleotides, the CDR3 is TGTGCCAGCAGTTTAAACAGGGGACAGCCCCAGCATTTT. Translating gives CASSLNRGQPQHF.

The chain joins TRBV2 to TRBJ1-1; D gene ambiguous. V was shortened by 6 bases and J by 1 base, with 12 bases between the two germline ends. Germline lookup yields CDR1 SNHLY and CDR2 FYNNEI. The CDR3 length is 14 residues. The CDR3 DNA follows: TGTGCCAGCAGAGAAACAGTGACGAACACTGAAGCTTTCTTT. Protein: CASRETVTNTEAFF.

This clone was picked up one time. The chain recombines TRBV6-7 with TRBJ2-7; 7 bases agree with TRBD2. TRBV6-7 is given ORF status, its function remaining uncertain. V lost 4 bases to trimming and J lost 1 base; unmatched junction nucleotides: 13. There are 17 residues in the CDR3. The CDR3 DNA reads TGTGCCAGCAGTTGGCCCTCCCCTAGCGGCGATTCCTACGAGCAGTACTTC. Protein sequence: CASSWPSPSGDSYEQYF.

The chain joins TRBV6-2 or TRBV6-3 to TRBJ2-1, with 8 bases identical to TRBD2. Per germline, CDR1 MNHEY and CDR2 SVGEGT. This CDR3 region has 15 residues. J was trimmed by 5 bases and V by 5 bases; bases with no gene match: 8. CDR3 DNA: TGTGCCAGCAGTCGGAGCGGGAGACGGCACAATGAGCAGTTCTTC. It yields the protein CASSRSGRRHNEQFF.

The chain carries TRBV7-2 and TRBJ2-7; 10 bases agree with TRBD2. Germline V CDR1 and CDR2: SGHTA, FQGNSA. The CDR3 covers 18 residues. V dropped 0 bases and J dropped 0; count of bases not matched to a gene: 8. The CDR3 sequence is CASSLAAGGRAASYEQYF. The CDR3 DNA reads as TGTGCCAGCAGCTTAGCAGCGGGGGGGCGGGCAGCCTCCTACGAGCAGTACTTC. Filled out from reference TRBV7-2 and TRBJ2-7, the complete variable domain reads GAGVSQSPSNKVTEKGKDVELRCDPISGHTALYWYRQSLGQGLEFLIYFQGNSAPDKSGLPSDRFSAERTGGSVSTLTIQRTQQEDSAVYLCASSLAAGGRAASYEQYFGPGTRLTVT.